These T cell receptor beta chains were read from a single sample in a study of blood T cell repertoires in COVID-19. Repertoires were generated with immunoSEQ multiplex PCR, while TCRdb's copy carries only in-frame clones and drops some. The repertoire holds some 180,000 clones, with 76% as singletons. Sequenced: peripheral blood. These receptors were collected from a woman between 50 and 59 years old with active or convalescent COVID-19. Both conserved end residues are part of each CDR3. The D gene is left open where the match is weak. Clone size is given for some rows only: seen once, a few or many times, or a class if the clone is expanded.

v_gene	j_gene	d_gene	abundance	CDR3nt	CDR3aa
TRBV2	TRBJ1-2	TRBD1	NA	TGTGCCGGCCGGGACAGGGTCCTGAACTATGGCTACACCTTC	CAGRDRVLNYGYTF
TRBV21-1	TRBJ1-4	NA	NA	TGTGCCAGCACCAAAGGGGACAGGGCAAGTGAAAAACTGTTTTTT	CASTKGDRASEKLFF
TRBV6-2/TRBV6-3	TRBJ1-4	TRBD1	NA	TGTGCCAGCAGTTACTGGACAGGGAGTGGCGAAAAACTGTTTTTT	CASSYWTGSGEKLFF
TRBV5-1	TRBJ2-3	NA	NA	TGCGCCAGCCGCGGGACAGCGGGTTCAGATACGCAGTATTTT	CASRGTAGSDTQYF
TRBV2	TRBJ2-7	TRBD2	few	TGTGCCAGCAGTGAGGGACTACACTACGAGCAGTACTTC	CASSEGLHYEQYF
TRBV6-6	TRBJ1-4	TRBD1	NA	TGTGCCAGCAGGGGGACAGGGTTTGAAAAACTGTTTTTT	CASRGTGFEKLFF
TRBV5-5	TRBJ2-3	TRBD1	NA	TGTGCCAGCAGTCTGGGACAGGGAAGAACAGATACGCAGTATTTT	CASSLGQGRTDTQYF
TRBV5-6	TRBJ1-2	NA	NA	TGTGCCAGCATCGATCGCCGGGATTTCCCCTATGGCTACACCTTC	CASIDRRDFPYGYTF
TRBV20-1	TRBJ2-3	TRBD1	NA	TGCAGTGCTAGTAGGGGCAGGGGGACAGATACGCAGTATTTT	CSASRGRGTDTQYF
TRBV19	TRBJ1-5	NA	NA	TGTGCCAGTAGGAGAGGGCTCGAGAATCAGCCCCAGCATTTT	CASRRGLENQPQHF
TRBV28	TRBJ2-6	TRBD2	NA	TGTGCCAGCAGCTCCGGACTAGCGGCTGGGGCCAACGTCCTGACTTTC	CASSSGLAAGANVLTF
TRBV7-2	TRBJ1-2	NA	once	TGTGCCAGCAGCTTTATGGGGGCGCGGGTAAACTGGTATGGCTACACCTTC	CASSFMGARVNWYGYTF
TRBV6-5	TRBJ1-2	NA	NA	TGTGCCAGCAGTTACGAGGGCGGTGGTGGCTACACCTTC	CASSYEGGGGYTF
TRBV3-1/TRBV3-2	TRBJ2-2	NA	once	TGTGCCAGCAGCCACCGGGAGTGGCTAGCGTTTAGCTCGAACACCGGGGAGCTGTTTTTT	CASSHREWLAFSSNTGELFF
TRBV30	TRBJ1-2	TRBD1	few	TGTGCCTGGGTGACAGGGGTAGGCTACACCTTC	CAWVTGVGYTF
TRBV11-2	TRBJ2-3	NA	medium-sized	TGTGCCAGCAGCTTAGACCGGGGGGCAAGCACAGATACGCAGTATTTT	CASSLDRGASTDTQYF
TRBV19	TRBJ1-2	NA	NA	TGTGCCAGTAGTATAGCAAACAGCGGGGGCTACACCTTC	CASSIANSGGYTF
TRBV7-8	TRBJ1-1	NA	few	TGTGCCAGCAGCTTACATACCCCGACACTGAACACTGAAGCTTTCTTT	CASSLHTPTLNTEAFF
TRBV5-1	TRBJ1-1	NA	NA	TGCGCCAGCAGCTTGGACAGGAGGAACACTGAAGCTTTCTTT	CASSLDRRNTEAFF
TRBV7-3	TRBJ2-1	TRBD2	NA	TGTGCCAGCAGCTTCCATCTTAGCGGGGGACTGGGTGAGCAGTTCTTC	CASSFHLSGGLGEQFF
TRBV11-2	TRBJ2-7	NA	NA	TGTGCCAGCAGCTCTGCCCCGGGGTCGTGGTACTTC	CASSSAPGSWYF
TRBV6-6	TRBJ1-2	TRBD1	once	TGTGCCAGCAGTTCAACAGGGGGCCTAGGCTATGGCTACACCTTC	CASSSTGGLGYGYTF
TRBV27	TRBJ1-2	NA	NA	TGTGCCAGCAGTCGCGGACAGCTTCGGGGCCACTATGGCTACACCTTC	CASSRGQLRGHYGYTF
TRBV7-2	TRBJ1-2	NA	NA	TGTGCCAGCAGCTTAAATGCGGGCGAGAAGGAGGGCTACACCTTC	CASSLNAGEKEGYTF
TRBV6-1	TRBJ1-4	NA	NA	TGTGCCAGCAGTGAAGATCGAACTAATGAAAAACTGTTTTTT	CASSEDRTNEKLFF
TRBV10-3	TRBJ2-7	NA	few	TGTGCCATCAGTGAGTCAGCAGAGAGGGGGGAGCAGTACTTC	CAISESAERGEQYF
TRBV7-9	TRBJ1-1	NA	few	TGTGCCAGCAGCTTAGGATTTTCTGGTGCAGGGTACACTGAAGCTTTCTTT	CASSLGFSGAGYTEAFF
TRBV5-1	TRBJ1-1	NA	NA	TGCGCCAGCAGCTTGACAATCGACAGTGAAGCTTTCTTT	CASSLTIDSEAFF
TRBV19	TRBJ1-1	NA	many	TGTGCCAGTAGCTCGGGGTCGTGGACTGAAGCTTTCTTT	CASSSGSWTEAFF
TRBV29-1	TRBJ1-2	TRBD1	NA	TGCAGCGTTCGGGACAGCGACTATGGCTACACCTTC	CSVRDSDYGYTF
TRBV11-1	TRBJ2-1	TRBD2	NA	TGTGCCAGCAGCTCAGCCAAACCGGGACTAGCCTACAATGAGCAGTTCTTC	CASSSAKPGLAYNEQFF
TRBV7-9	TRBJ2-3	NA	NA	TGTGCCAGCAGCCCTTCCCGTCGGGCAGATACGCAGTATTTT	CASSPSRRADTQYF
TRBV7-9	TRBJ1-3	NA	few	TGTGCCAGCAGCTTAGTCGGCTCTGGAAACACCATATATTTT	CASSLVGSGNTIYF
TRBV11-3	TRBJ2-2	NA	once	TGTGCCAGCAGCTTAGGACAGATCAACACCGGGGAGCTGTTTTTT	CASSLGQINTGELFF
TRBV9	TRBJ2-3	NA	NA	TGTGCCAGCAGCGTAGGGGGCCCTAGCACAGATACGCAGTATTTT	CASSVGGPSTDTQYF
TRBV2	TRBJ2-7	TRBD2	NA	TGTGCCAGCAGGGGGGGACTAGCGGGACGATACGAGCAGTACTTC	CASRGGLAGRYEQYF
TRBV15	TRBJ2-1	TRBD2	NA	TGTGCCACCAGCAGAAATAGCGGGGGTAAGAATGAGCAGTTCTTC	CATSRNSGGKNEQFF
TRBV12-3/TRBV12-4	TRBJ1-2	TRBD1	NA	TGTGCCAGCAGTCAGGGGGGCTATGGCTACACCTTC	CASSQGGYGYTF
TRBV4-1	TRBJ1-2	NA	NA	TGCGCCAGCAGCCAGGAGTCTCAGGGGTTCGGGAGGTCCTATGGCTACACCTTC	CASSQESQGFGRSYGYTF
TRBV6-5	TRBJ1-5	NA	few	TGTGCCAGCAGTTGGAGCTTGGAGGCCCAGCATTTT	CASSWSLEAQHF
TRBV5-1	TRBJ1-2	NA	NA	TGCGCCAGCAGCGAAGTGGATCCCCGGGATGGCTACACCTTC	CASSEVDPRDGYTF
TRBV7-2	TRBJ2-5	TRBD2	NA	TGTGCCAGCAGGCAAACTAGCGGGAGGGAGACCCAGTACTTC	CASRQTSGRETQYF
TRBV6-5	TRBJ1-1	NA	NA	TGTGCCAGCCGAAGACTCCCGCGGACTGAAGCTTTCTTT	CASRRLPRTEAFF
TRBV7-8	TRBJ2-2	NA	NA	TGTGCCAGCAGCCTCCGGGGAGGGGAGCTGTTTTTT	CASSLRGGELFF
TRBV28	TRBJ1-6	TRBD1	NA	TGTGCCAGCAGTTTGGACAGGGTTAGGTCACCCCTCCACTTT	CASSLDRVRSPLHF
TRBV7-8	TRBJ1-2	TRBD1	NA	TGTGCCAGCAGCTATGGCAGGGGGCGGGGAGGCTACACCTTC	CASSYGRGRGGYTF
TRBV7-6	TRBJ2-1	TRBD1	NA	TGTGCCAGCAGCCTAGGACAGGGTTTAGCCTACAATGAGCAGTTCTTC	CASSLGQGLAYNEQFF
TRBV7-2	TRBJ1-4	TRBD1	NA	TGTGCCAGCAGCGCCAGGGGGCGAACTAATGAAAAACTGTTTTTT	CASSARGRTNEKLFF